This TCR beta chain is drawn from a study of cytomegalovirus exposure and HLA in healthy donors. As to this clone: Its antigen is currently unknown. The same CDR3 also results from other DNA sequences found in this sample.

Overall study results and limits: Later examination showed HLA-associated TCR beta chains had greater clonal expansion than equally common others. One cluster of highly shared sequence variants probably arose as a sequencing artifact. Using a false discovery rate of 0.05, a later analysis showed that 16,951 TCR beta sequences were associated with HLA alleles. V- and J-gene trimming in TCR beta was tied to a missense DCLRE1C variant by an analysis performed later.

The CDR3 covers 12 residues. From germline, CDR1 is LNHDA and CDR2 SQIVND (reference sequence). Trimming cost V 3 bases and J 4 bases, with 7 bases left between them. The PCR employed 60 Vbeta primers together with 13 Jbeta primers. The assay was immunoSEQ multiplex PCR, and TCRdb's table has in-frame clones only and misses some. This table holds about 160,000 clones, around 80% found once. Material: PBMCs. The receptor comes from a male donor in good health and CMV-seronegative. The V and J genes are TRBV19 and TRBJ2-7, with a possible D match to TRBD2 (6 bases). The CDR3 coding sequence is TGTGCCAGTAGTATGGGGGGTTACGAGCAGTACTTC. Amino acids: CASSMGGYEQYF.